Shown below are 6 T cell receptor beta chains from a single sample sequenced in a study of quantifying T cell responses using KT2 cells (TCRdb year 2017). The study in broad terms: RNA was DNase-treated and reverse transcribed with TCR alpha and beta constant-region primers, mostly using SuperScript III.

The library came from UMI-ligation and nested PCR. This sample was sequenced with an Illumina MiSeq. A single-stranded oligonucleotide carrying the Illumina SP2 sequence and a UMI was ligated to the cDNA 3' end using T4 RNA ligase 1. PCR1 consisted of 4 cycles (98 degrees C 15 s, 69 degrees C 30 s, 72 degrees C 40 s), and for the beta primer an equimolar mix of RC1.1 and RC1.2 was used to cover TRBC1 and TRBC2. TCRdb reran the public reads through fastp at Q25 and MiXCR, keeping productive beta chains. A single entry per CDR3 protein holds the most common genes and DNA from its merged rows. The sample table records tens of thousands of distinct CDR3 sequences; 9% to 15% of these occur just once. Around a tenth of the sample comes from the top ten. The sample was PBMCs spiked with cells of the T cell clone KT2. The origin of the receptors is a human donor.

A few counts support this clonotype. This chain joins TRBV5-6 and TRBJ2-7; 7 nucleotides line up with TRBD1. The CDR3 runs to 14 residues. Germline lookup yields CDR1 SGHDT and CDR2 YYEEEE. Trimming at V came to 7 bases and at J to 2 bases, leaving 9 bases not matched to a gene. The CDR3 coding sequence is TGTGCCAGCCGATTGACAGGGAGCACCTACGAGCAGTACTTC. Residues: CASRLTGSTYEQYF.

This clonotype was counted ten times or more. The chain is built from TRBV5-1 and TRBJ1-6; D is perhaps TRBD1 (6 bases). Looked up from germline, CDR1 is SGHRS and CDR2 is YFSETQ. The length of the CDR3 is 15 residues. Trimming left V 1 base short and J 7 bases short, with 12 bases between. The DNA of the CDR3 is TGCGCCAGCAGCTTGTCAGGGGACTTCAATTCACCCCTCCACTTT. This encodes CASSLSGDFNSPLHF.

In its sample, this clonotype was seen many times. CDR3: CASRDTSYEQYF. DNA for the CDR3: TGTGCCAGCCGGGACACCTCCTACGAGCAGTACTTC. This chain joins TRBV6-2 or TRBV6-3 and TRBJ2-7, with D possibly TRBD1 on 6 matching bases. Germline CDR1 MNHEY, CDR2 SVGEGT. V lost 8 bases and J 0 bases, leaving 8 bases between the germline ends. This CDR3 has 12 amino acids.

The chain links TRBV7-2 to TRBJ2-2; D is unclear. Trimming took off 1 base at V and 5 bases at J, with 11 bases between the two ends. The CDR3 is 15 amino acids. Germline CDR1 reads SGHTA; CDR2 reads FQGNSA. The CDR3 nucleotides are TGTGCCAGCAGCTTAGGATTAGCCGTAACCGGGGAGCTGTTTTTT. Its protein product is CASSLGLAVTGELFF.

This clonotype has more than one count but fewer than ten. V gene TRBV4-3 combines with J gene TRBJ2-7, with D perhaps TRBD2 (5 bases). The CDR3 has 16 residues. In germline, CDR1 is LGHNA, CDR2 YSLEER. Deletions cut 3 bases from V and 4 bases from J, with 19 bases between. CDR3 sequence reads: CASSQDQRSALYEQYF. The CDR3 coding sequence is TGCGCCAGCAGCCAGGACCAGCGGAGTGCTTTATACGAGCAGTACTTC.

Worth noting for this clonotype: At one of its ends the junction is not consistent with the germline gene, which may arise from a read error. This chain connects TRBV15 to TRBJ2-1, with 9 positions matching TRBD2. CDR3 length equals 18 residues. CDR1 LNHNV and CDR2 YYDKDF come from the germline V gene (reference sequence). CDR3 bases: TGTGCCACCAGCAGACTTAGACCCGGGACTAGCTCCGACAATGAGCAGTTCTTC. Residues: CATSRLRPGTSSDNEQFF.